Below are 32 T cell receptor beta chains sequenced from a single sample in a study of blood T cell repertoires in COVID-19. Assay used: immunoSEQ multiplex PCR; TCRdb lists only in-frame clones, some missing. The sample contains tens of thousands of clones, around 81% of which appear only once. The sequenced material came from peripheral blood. Every receptor here comes from a man between 70 and 80 years old with acute or convalescent COVID-19.

This chain links TRBV9 with TRBJ2-1, with 11 bases matching TRBD2. CDR1 is SGDLS and CDR2 is YYNGEE in the germline V gene. The CDR3 runs to 15 residues. V lost 3 bases and J lost 5; bases outside the gene matches: 4. The CDR3 nucleotides are TGTGCCAGCAGCGCACTAGCGGGGGATAACAATGAGCAGTTCTTC. Translating gives CASSALAGDNNEQFF.

This chain connects TRBV18 to TRBJ1-1, with TRBD1 matching 8 bases. Germline CDR1 is KGHSH and CDR2 is LQKENI. The CDR3 extends over 17 amino acids. After removal of 3 bases from V and 3 bases from J, the junction contained 12 bases not matched to a gene. The CDR3 DNA is TGTGCCAGCTCACCGCCAGACAGGGGCGGAGGCCACACTGAAGCTTTCTTT. Encoded protein: CASSPPDRGGGHTEAFF.

The rearrangement joins TRBV15 to TRBJ1-5, with D uncertain. The V end was cut by 0 bases, the J end by 9 bases, with 9 bases between. CDR1 and CDR2 (germline): LNHNV, YYDKDF (reference sequence). The CDR3 totals 13 residues. Here the CDR3 reads CATSRDPPRPQHF. DNA for the CDR3: TGTGCCACCAGCAGAGATCCCCCTAGGCCCCAGCATTTT. The whole variable domain, remainder taken from reference TRBV15 and TRBJ1-5, is DAMVIQNPRYQVTQFGKPVTLSCSQTLNHNVMYWYQQKSSQAPKLLFHYYDKDFNNEADTPDNFQSRRPNTSFCFLDIRSPGLGDTAMYLCATSRDPPRPQHFGDGTRLSIL.

This clone was picked up a small number of times. The CDR3 sequence is CASSFLAGANTGELFF. The CDR3 nucleotides are TGTGCCAGCAGCTTTTTAGCGGGGGCCAACACCGGGGAGCTGTTTTTT. V gene TRBV7-8 combines with J gene TRBJ2-2; 9 nucleotides align to TRBD2. This CDR3 has 16 residues. Germline V gene lookup returns CDR1 SGHVS and CDR2 FQNEAQ. V was pared by 3 bases and J by 2 bases, with 4 bases of the junction left unmatched.

The chain joins TRBV7-2 to TRBJ1-2; D perhaps matches TRBD1 (6 bases). Per germline, CDR1 SGHTA and CDR2 FQGNSA. The CDR3 spans 13 residues. V lost 1 base to trimming and J lost 8 bases, with 11 bases between them. The CDR3 protein is CASSLVQGQGYTF. The CDR3 region has the DNA TGTGCCAGCAGCTTAGTTCAGGGACAAGGCTACACCTTC.

The chain links TRBV6-2 or TRBV6-3 to TRBJ1-1, with 8 bases aligning to TRBD1. Germline lookup yields CDR1 MNHEY and CDR2 SVGEGT. Losses at the gene ends were 6 bases for V and 5 bases for J; bases not matched to a gene: 5. The CDR3 contains 13 residues. The CDR3 loop reads CASSRQGLTEAFF. The CDR3, as DNA: TGTGCCAGCAGCCGACAGGGGCTTACTGAAGCTTTCTTT.

The gene calls are TRBV18 and TRBJ2-3, with D tentatively TRBD2 (5 bases). Deletions cut 0 bases from V and 1 base from J, with 14 bases between. Germline values: CDR1 KGHSH, CDR2 LQKENI. The CDR3 is 17 amino acids. The CDR3 protein is CASSPPPTGSGTDTQYF. CDR3 nucleotides: TGTGCCAGCTCACCACCCCCCACGGGAAGTGGCACAGATACGCAGTATTTT.

This chain connects TRBV18 to TRBJ1-4, with TRBD1 matching 7 bases. This CDR3 region has 14 residues. V trimming: 3 bases; J trimming: 3 bases; junction bases outside the gene matches: 1. Germline V gene sequence: CDR1 KGHSH, CDR2 LQKENI. Here the CDR3 reads CASSPGQSNEKLFF. CDR3 nucleotide sequence: TGTGCCAGCTCACCGGGACAGTCTAATGAAAAACTGTTTTTT.

The V gene is TRBV12-5, the J gene TRBJ1-1; D not certain. V was pared by 4 bases and J by 11 bases, with 23 bases between. The V gene's germline CDR1 is LGHNT and CDR2 FRNRAP. This CDR3 has 15 residues. CDR3 loop: CASGSASDSPEEAFF. The CDR3 nucleotides are TGTGCTAGTGGTTCCGCCTCGGACTCGCCCGAGGAGGCTTTCTTT.

The chain couples TRBV6-4 to TRBJ2-3, with 11 bases identical to TRBD2. Trimming removed 5 bases from V and 4 bases from J; junction bases left unmatched: 5. The V gene's germline CDR1 is MRHNA and CDR2 SNTAGT. The CDR3 has 15 amino acids. The CDR3 reads CASSLAGGVPDTQYF. The CDR3 nucleotides are TGTGCCAGCAGTCTAGCGGGGGGCGTCCCAGATACGCAGTATTTT.

V usage is TRBV6-2 or TRBV6-3 and J usage is TRBJ1-2, with TRBD1 matching over 12 bases. Germline assignment: CDR1 MNHEY and CDR2 SVGEGT. The CDR3 length is 15 residues. Trimming took 2 bases from V and 7 from J; bases not matched to a gene: 5. This CDR3 reads CASSYVGQGAGGYTF. Here the CDR3 DNA reads TGTGCCAGCAGTTACGTGGGACAGGGGGCCGGTGGCTACACCTTC.

The rearrangement links TRBV10-3 to TRBJ2-1, with D hard to call. The germline gives CDR1 ENHRY, CDR2 SYGVKD. V lost 3 bases, J lost 0 bases, and 6 bases lay in between. The CDR3 extends over 14 amino acids. The CDR3 loop is CAISDASSYNEQFF. CDR3 sequence (DNA): TGTGCCATCAGTGACGCCAGCTCCTACAATGAGCAGTTCTTC.

This clone was detected once. The chain links TRBV5-8 to TRBJ2-5; 13 bases agree with TRBD2. Looked up from germline, CDR1 is SGHTS and CDR2 is YDEGEE. J lost 2 bases, V lost 4 bases, and 2 bases had no gene match. The CDR3 totals 15 residues. The CDR3 DNA reads TGTGCCAGCAGCCGGGGACTAGCGGGGCAAGAGACCCAGTACTTC. Its translation: CASSRGLAGQETQYF.

The chain combines TRBV9 with TRBJ2-6; D ambiguous. Germline V gene data show CDR1 as SGDLS and CDR2 as YYNGEE. The CDR3 spans 14 residues. Trimming took off 1 base at V and 2 bases at J, with 4 bases between the two ends. As DNA, the CDR3 is TGTGCCAGCAGCGTATCGGCTGGGGCCAACGTCCTGACTTTC. Translation gives CASSVSAGANVLTF. Full variable domain (rest looked up from reference TRBV9 and TRBJ2-6): DSGVTQTPKHLITATGQRVTLRCSPRSGDLSVYWYQQSLDQGLQFLIQYYNGEERAKGNILERFSAQQFPDLHSELNLSSLELGDSALYFCASSVSAGANVLTFGAGSRLTVL.

The chain uses TRBV29-1 and TRBJ2-1, with 7 positions matching TRBD2. CDR3 length equals 14 residues. J was trimmed by 7 bases and V by 2 bases; bases with no gene match: 8. The germline gives CDR1 SQVTM, CDR2 ANQGSEA. The CDR3 loop is CSVERGSVGNEQFF. CDR3 DNA: TGCAGCGTTGAACGCGGGAGTGTTGGGAATGAGCAGTTCTTC.

The chain couples TRBV28 to TRBJ1-2; TRBD1 matches 9 bases. This CDR3 has 17 amino acids. Germline-derived CDR1 and CDR2 are MDHEN and SYDVKM. Trimming cost V 4 bases and J 5 bases; bases outside gene matches: 14. CDR3 in amino acids: CASSYGPRDRVRYGYTF. CDR3 in DNA: TGTGCCAGCAGTTATGGCCCCAGGGACAGGGTCAGATATGGCTACACCTTC.

This clone was observed a handful of times. CDR3: CASSIDGVGVNEQFF. CDR3 nucleotides: TGTGCCAGTAGTATAGATGGGGTGGGAGTGAATGAGCAGTTCTTC. This chain links TRBV19 with TRBJ2-1; maybe TRBD2 (5 bases). Germline V CDR1 and CDR2: LNHDA, SQIVND (reference sequence). This CDR3 contains 15 residues. The V end lost 0 bases, the J end lost 7 bases, and 13 bases lay between the germline ends.

The V gene is TRBV4-2, the J gene TRBJ2-1; D remains unclear. The CDR3 extends over 12 amino acids. The germline CDR1 and CDR2 sequences are LGHNA and YNFKEQ. Trimming stripped 0 bases from V and 10 bases from J, with 7 bases between. CDR3 in amino acids: CASSQDRGEQFF. CDR3 coding DNA: TGTGCCAGCAGCCAAGATAGAGGCGAGCAGTTCTTC.

CDR3 nucleotide sequence: TGTGCCAGTAGTGAACCTATCAAAGGCTACACCTTC. Translated, it gives CASSEPIKGYTF. This chain uses TRBV19 with TRBJ1-2, with D hard to call. CDR3 size: 12 residues. V lost 5 bases and J 8 bases, leaving 12 bases between the germline ends. CDR1 and CDR2 (germline): LNHDA, SQIVND (reference sequence).

Written as DNA, the CDR3 is TGTGCCAGCAGCCCCGTTTCGAACACTGAAGCTTTCTTT. Its translation: CASSPVSNTEAFF. The chain carries TRBV12-3 or TRBV12-4 and TRBJ1-1; D not certain. The CDR3 runs to 13 residues. Trimming removed 6 bases from V and 1 base from J, with 9 bases in between.

V and J are TRBV24-1 and TRBJ2-1, with D uncertain. V lost 4 bases to trimming and J lost 6 bases, with 12 bases between them. Looked up from germline, CDR1 is KGHDR and CDR2 is SFDVKD. CDR3 length equals 14 residues. CDR3 DNA: TGTGCCACCAGTGACGCGACGGGTCGCAATGAGCAGTTCTTC. Amino acids: CATSDATGRNEQFF.

V usage is TRBV7-2 and J usage is TRBJ2-1; 13 nucleotides line up with TRBD2. The CDR3 totals 15 residues. V gave up 4 bases and J gave up 8 bases; unmatched junction bases: 5. Germline CDR1 reads SGHTA; CDR2 reads FQGNSA. The CDR3: CASSSLAGGPYEQFF. The DNA for the CDR3 is TGTGCCAGCAGCTCACTAGCGGGGGGGCCCTATGAGCAGTTCTTC.

This chain joins TRBV14 and TRBJ2-2; TRBD2 is a possible D gene (6 bases). From germline, CDR1 is SGHDN and CDR2 FVKESK. The length of the CDR3 is 15 residues. V lost 2 bases and J lost 4, with 11 bases in between. CDR3 sequence: CASSQTRGGTGELFF. The CDR3 coding sequence is TGTGCCAGCAGCCAAACTCGGGGAGGCACCGGGGAGCTGTTTTTT.

The chain joins TRBV15 to TRBJ1-3; possibly TRBD1 for D (6 bases). CDR1 LNHNV and CDR2 YYDKDF come from the germline V gene (reference sequence). V was cut by 5 bases and J by 4 bases, with 9 bases left in between. This CDR3 is 13 amino acids long. CDR3 DNA sequence: TGTGCCACCAGCTGGACAGCGGGAAACACCATATATTTT. Translating it yields CATSWTAGNTIYF.

The gene calls are TRBV9 and TRBJ1-1; D remains ambiguous. V lost 3 bases, J lost 5 bases, and 20 bases lay in between. The CDR3 is 16 amino acids. The germline gives CDR1 SGDLS, CDR2 YYNGEE. The CDR3: CASSARPGPVGTEAFF. CDR3 coding DNA: TGTGCCAGCAGCGCCCGCCCTGGGCCCGTAGGAACTGAAGCTTTCTTT.

The chain combines TRBV4-3 with TRBJ2-1; the match to TRBD1 covers 10 bases. This CDR3 has 17 residues. The ends lost 2 bases at V and 7 bases at J; junction bases unmatched: 11. Germline V gene lookup returns CDR1 LGHNA and CDR2 YSLEER. CDR3 bases: TGCGCCAGCAGCCAAAACCTCCGGGACAGGGGAAGGAATGAGCAGTTCTTC. Its protein product is CASSQNLRDRGRNEQFF.

The V call is TRBV6-2 or TRBV6-3, the J call TRBJ2-5; 13 bases are shared with TRBD2. Unmatched junction bases numbered 5, after V lost 6 bases and J lost 4 bases. Germline V gene lookup returns CDR1 MNHEY and CDR2 SVGEGT. The CDR3 consists of 15 residues. CDR3 sequence: CASSPGTSGVETQYF. The DNA of the CDR3 is TGTGCCAGCAGCCCCGGGACTAGCGGGGTAGAGACCCAGTACTTC.

The chain joins TRBV7-2 to TRBJ2-5; tentatively, D is TRBD1 (6 bases). Germline V CDR1 and CDR2: SGHTA, FQGNSA. Trimming removed 4 bases from V and 2 bases from J, with 17 bases in between. The CDR3 contains 16 residues. Here the CDR3 DNA reads TGTGCCAGCAGCTCGGCCCGAGAGACAGGACAAGAGACCCAGTACTTC. It translates to CASSSARETGQETQYF.

This chain joins TRBV10-3 and TRBJ1-5; D is possibly TRBD1 (5 bases). Trimming took 6 bases from V and 2 from J, leaving 14 bases between them. Germline CDR1 reads ENHRY; CDR2 reads SYGVKD. CDR3 size: 15 residues. The CDR3 region has the DNA TGTGCCATCAGGGATCAGGGTGATGGCAATCAGCCCCAGCATTTT. Translation gives CAIRDQGDGNQPQHF.

The chain has TRBV6-5 and TRBJ2-5; tentative D call: TRBD2 (6 bases). The germline V gene encodes CDR1 MNHEY and CDR2 SVGAGI. V was pared by 5 bases and J by 5 bases, with 15 bases between. This CDR3 has 14 residues. The CDR3 region is CASSINGGRETQYF. In nucleotides, the CDR3 is TGTGCCAGCAGTATTAATGGGGGGAGGGAGACCCAGTACTTC.

The J gene is TRBJ1-2, the V gene TRBV6-2 or TRBV6-3; D is unresolved. Trimming shortened V by 5 bases and J by 7 bases, and 14 bases separated the two germline ends. The germline CDR1 and CDR2 sequences are MNHEY and SVGEGT. This CDR3 spans 13 amino acids. CDR3 loop: CASSPATEGGYTF. Here the CDR3 DNA reads TGTGCCAGCAGTCCCGCCACAGAAGGTGGCTACACCTTC.

The chain uses TRBV28 and TRBJ1-4; no clear D gene. Trimming took off 6 bases at V and 8 bases at J, with 10 bases between the two ends. The CDR3 runs 12 residues. Germline CDR1 and CDR2: MDHEN and SYDVKM. This CDR3 is CASRPQMEKLFF. DNA of the CDR3: TGTGCCAGCAGACCTCAGATGGAAAAACTGTTTTTT.